This T cell receptor (beta chain) stems from a study of T cell responses to AZD1222 COVID-19 vaccine. The table came from immunoSEQ multiplex PCR; TCRdb's copy has only in-frame clones and leaves some out. The repertoire has some 84,000 clones, approximately 89% of them found once; the top ten carry around 17%. The CDR3 spans 17 residues. Deletions cut 3 bases from V and 1 base from J, with 16 bases between. From germline, CDR1 is SGHTA and CDR2 FQGNSA. This receptor was obtained from an adult in good health. The sequencing used peripheral blood, collected on day 0 of AZD1222 vaccination. The chain carries TRBV7-2 and TRBJ2-1; D is perhaps TRBD1 (5 bases). The chain's CDR3 is CASSLIRGQGSYNEQFF. The CDR3 DNA reads as TGTGCCAGCAGCTTGATAAGGGGTCAAGGGTCCTACAATGAGCAGTTCTTC.